This T cell receptor (beta chain) emerged from a study of T-cell memory formation after mild COVID-19. Study details: The study found TCR clusters largely donor specific.

From germline, CDR1 is SGHTA and CDR2 FQGNSA. This CDR3 comprises 15 residues. V lost 10 bases to trimming and J lost 7 bases, with 20 bases between them. Comments on this clonotype: The target antigen is unknown.

Barcoded TCR alpha and TCR beta cDNA libraries with UMIs came from 5'RACE using constant-segment primers. TCRdb processed the 5' RACE reads anew with MiXCR; each CDR3 protein has one entry. This table has approximately 500,000 distinct CDR3 sequences, roughly 25% appearing once. Overall study results and limits: Clones shrinking between day 15 and 85 showed a balanced CD4/CD8 split, and those that grew later tilted toward CD4+. Some clones that responded were present in memory (sampled pre-infection), which suggests cross-reactive memory joined.

The chain recombines TRBV7-2 with TRBJ1-6, with D tentatively TRBD1 (5 bases). Sequenced sample: PBMCs or a T cell subset sorted from them (not recorded which). The clonotype originates from an adult woman who had mild COVID-19 (a few samples of this study predate the infection). Cell type and time point are not known. DNA of the CDR3: TGTGCCACCCAGCTTATGCGGGGGAGCAATTCACCCCTCCACTTT. Its translation: CATQLMRGSNSPLHF. The full variable domain, with the rest looked up from reference TRBV7-2 and TRBJ1-6, is GAGVSQSPSNKVTEKGKDVELRCDPISGHTALYWYRQSLGQGLEFLIYFQGNSAPDKSGLPSDRFSAERTGGSVSTLTIQRTQQEDSAVYLCATQLMRGSNSPLHFGNGTRLTVT.